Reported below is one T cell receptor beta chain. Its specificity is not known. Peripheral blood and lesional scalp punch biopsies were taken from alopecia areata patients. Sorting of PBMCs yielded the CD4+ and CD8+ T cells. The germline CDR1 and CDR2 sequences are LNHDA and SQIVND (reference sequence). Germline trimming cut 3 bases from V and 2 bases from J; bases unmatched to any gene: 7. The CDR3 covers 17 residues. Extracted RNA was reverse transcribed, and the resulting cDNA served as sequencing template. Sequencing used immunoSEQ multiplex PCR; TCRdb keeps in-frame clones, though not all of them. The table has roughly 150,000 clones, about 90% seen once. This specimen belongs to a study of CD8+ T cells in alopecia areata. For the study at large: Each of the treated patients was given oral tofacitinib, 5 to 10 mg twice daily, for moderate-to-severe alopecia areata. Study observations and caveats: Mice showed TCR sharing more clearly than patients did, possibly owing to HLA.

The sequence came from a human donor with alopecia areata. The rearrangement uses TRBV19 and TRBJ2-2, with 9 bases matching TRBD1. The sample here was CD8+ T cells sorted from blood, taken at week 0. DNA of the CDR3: TGTGCCAGTAGTATCATACCGGGACAGGGAAACACCGGGGAGCTGTTTTTT. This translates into CASSIIPGQGNTGELFF.